This TCR beta chain was sequenced in a study of Ad26.COV2.S vaccination and SARS-CoV-2 variants. Overall study context: Recipients of Ad26.COV2.S got it intramuscularly, once or twice 56 days apart.

The protocol was immunoSEQ multiplex PCR, while the TCRdb copy is restricted to in-frame clones and leaves out a portion. The sample yields about 250,000 clones, around 85% seen once. Study-wide findings and caveats: Measures of TCR breadth and depth may have fallen short of total T cell responses. The breadth of spike-specific CD8+ and CD4+ T cell responses after vaccination was reportedly substantial.

Sample treatment: 19 received Ad26.COV2.S at low or high dose, single or two shots; 5 received placebo; per-sample allocation not given. Samples came from day 63 after the first vaccine or placebo injection. In the case of this clone: Its target is unknown.

CDR1 and CDR2 from the germline V gene are MNHEY and SVGAGI. The CDR3 has 15 residues. The ends were cut back, 0 bases at V and 3 bases at J, with 10 bases in the middle. The sequenced sample was peripheral blood, obtained in a trial of Ad26.COV2.S vaccine versus placebo. The rearrangement joins TRBV6-5 to TRBJ2-3; the D gene could be TRBD1 or TRBD2 (5 bases each). The sequence was obtained from a person between 18 and 59 years old who received the Ad26.COV2.S COVID-19 vaccine or a placebo. The CDR3 coding sequence is TGTGCCAGCAGTTACTCGGGGGTCGGGACAGATACGCAGTATTTT. Protein: CASSYSGVGTDTQYF.